Below, 8 T cell receptor beta chains from the same sample are listed, as sequenced in a study of T cells after yellow fever vaccination. TCRdb re-analysed the 5' RACE reads in MiXCR, keeping a single row per CDR3 protein. Found here are just under 600,000 distinct CDR3 sequences, roughly 14% of them singletons; the top ten hold roughly 13%. This specimen consisted of PBMCs, obtained on the day of the yellow fever booster vaccination. All receptors derive from a man under 40 who received the YFV17D yellow fever vaccine.

This chain joins TRBV28 and TRBJ2-3; possible D gene TRBD2, 5 bases. There are 16 residues in the CDR3. Germline V CDR1 and CDR2: MDHEN, SYDVKM. V was clipped by 3 bases and J by 2 bases, with 15 bases between them. This CDR3 reads CASSFPPRGFTDTQYF. CDR3 bases: TGTGCCAGCAGTTTTCCCCCTCGGGGATTCACAGATACGCAGTATTTT.

This clonotype was counted between two and nine times. V gene TRBV12-3 or TRBV12-4 combines with J gene TRBJ1-2; D may be TRBD1 (5 bases). The CDR3 totals 13 residues. V was cut by 1 base and J by 7 bases, with 10 bases left in between. For the CDR3, the DNA is TGTGCCAGCAGTTTAGGGGGCAGGGCTGGCTACACCTTC. This sequence encodes CASSLGGRAGYTF.

This clonotype has more than one count but fewer than ten. This chain links TRBV20-1 with TRBJ1-5; TRBD1 is a possible D gene (6 bases). V lost 5 bases and J 1 base, leaving 15 bases between the germline ends. The CDR3 length is 15 residues. Looked up from germline, CDR1 is DFQATT and CDR2 is SNEGSKA (reference sequence). DNA for the CDR3: TGCAGTGCTCGAACAACAGGGTTCAGCAATCAGCCCCAGCATTTT. Translated: CSARTTGFSNQPQHF.

There are many counts of this clonotype. This chain uses TRBV14 with TRBJ2-4; unclear D gene. V lost 1 base, J lost 0 bases, and 7 bases lay in between. The CDR3 sequence is 15 residues long. The V gene's germline CDR1 is SGHDN and CDR2 FVKESK. The CDR3 DNA sequence: TGTGCCAGCAGCCAAGGACTTTTAGCCAAAAACATTCAGTACTTC. It translates to CASSQGLLAKNIQYF.

Ten or more counts support this clonotype. This chain connects TRBV5-1 to TRBJ2-7; 8 positions agree with TRBD1. CDR3 length equals 15 residues. V lost 6 bases to trimming and J lost 4 bases; unmatched junction nucleotides: 12. CDR1 is SGHRS and CDR2 is YFSETQ in the germline V gene. The CDR3 here is CASTAGRQGWYEQYF. The CDR3 coding sequence is TGCGCCAGCACCGCTGGGCGACAGGGGTGGTACGAGCAGTACTTC.

Many counts were recorded for this clonotype. The chain couples TRBV7-6 to TRBJ2-3; TRBD1 or TRBD2 may be the D gene (5 bases each). Germline-derived CDR1 and CDR2 are SGHVS and FNYEAQ. Trimming stripped 8 bases from V and 4 bases from J, with 16 bases between. The CDR3 contains 14 residues. For the CDR3, the DNA is TGTGCCAGCCGACCCCGGGACGGGGCAGATACGCAGTATTTT. Residues: CASRPRDGADTQYF.

This clonotype occurred a few times. The V gene is TRBV7-9, the J gene TRBJ1-1; 9 positions match TRBD1. V was pared by 5 bases and J by 0 bases, with 10 bases of the junction left unmatched. Germline values: CDR1 SEHNR, CDR2 FQNEAQ (reference sequence). The CDR3 is 17 residues long. This CDR3 reads CASSPKRQGVMNTEAFF. The CDR3 region has the DNA TGTGCCAGCAGCCCGAAGCGACAGGGGGTAATGAACACTGAAGCTTTCTTT.

This chain connects TRBV19 to TRBJ2-3; no reliable D call. Trimming left V 7 bases short and J 1 base short, with 9 bases between. The length of the CDR3 is 13 residues. Per germline, CDR1 LNHDA and CDR2 SQIVND (reference sequence). The CDR3 coding sequence is TGTGCCAGTATGACGGGCCGCACAGATACGCAGTATTTT. Translation gives CASMTGRTDTQYF.